The rows below give T cell receptor beta chains drawn from one sample of a study of OX40 agonist ivuxolimab in advanced cancers. Sequencing used immunoSEQ multiplex PCR; TCRdb keeps in-frame clones, though not all of them. The data show approximately 30,000 clones, approximately 80% seen once. The sequences come from CD4+ or CD8+ T cells sorted from blood, collected in a trial of the OX40 agonist ivuxolimab. Source of these receptors: an adult with an advanced solid tumor such as melanoma, head and neck, liver or kidney cancer. Both conserved end residues are part of each CDR3. A D gene is named only where the DNA matches it firmly. Clone size is not always given. Where it is, it says once, few, many or a class for expanded clones.

abundance: .
j_gene: TRBJ2-3
v_gene: TRBV7-2
d_gene: TRBD2
CDR3aa: CASSLRAGAKDTQYF
CDR3nt: TGTGCCAGCAGCTTACGGGCGGGAGCAAAAGATACGCAGTATTTT

abundance: .
j_gene: TRBJ1-2
v_gene: TRBV19
d_gene: .
CDR3aa: CASNAGLRGYTF
CDR3nt: TGTGCCAGTAATGCGGGGCTCCGTGGCTACACCTTC

abundance: .
j_gene: TRBJ1-1
v_gene: TRBV28
d_gene: TRBD1
CDR3aa: CASRNYLQGGGRAEAFF
CDR3nt: TGTGCCAGCAGAAACTATCTACAGGGAGGGGGCAGGGCTGAAGCTTTCTTT

abundance: .
j_gene: TRBJ2-7
v_gene: TRBV11-2
d_gene: .
CDR3aa: CASSLTVIYEQYF
CDR3nt: TGTGCCAGCAGCTTGACAGTTATCTACGAGCAGTACTTC

abundance: .
j_gene: TRBJ2-7
v_gene: TRBV6-1
d_gene: .
CDR3aa: CASSEDVRSYEQYF
CDR3nt: TGTGCCAGCAGTGAGGACGTCCGATCCTACGAGCAGTACTTC

abundance: few
j_gene: TRBJ1-1
v_gene: TRBV18
d_gene: .
CDR3aa: CASSPVRDNTEAFF
CDR3nt: TGTGCCAGCTCACCGGTCAGGGATAACACTGAAGCTTTCTTT

abundance: .
j_gene: TRBJ2-7
v_gene: TRBV5-1
d_gene: TRBD2
CDR3aa: CASSLEASGVYYEQYF
CDR3nt: TGCGCCAGCAGCCTAGAAGCTAGCGGGGTATACTACGAGCAGTACTTC

abundance: few
j_gene: TRBJ1-1
v_gene: TRBV29-1
d_gene: .
CDR3aa: CSVELNTEAFF
CDR3nt: TGCAGCGTTGAGTTGAACACTGAAGCTTTCTTT

abundance: .
j_gene: TRBJ2-7
v_gene: TRBV18
d_gene: TRBD2
CDR3aa: CASSPLAGGYYEQYF
CDR3nt: TGTGCCAGCTCACCACTAGCGGGAGGGTACTACGAGCAGTACTTC

abundance: .
j_gene: TRBJ2-1
v_gene: TRBV29-1
d_gene: .
CDR3aa: CTGDGRGEGEQFF
CDR3nt: TGCACGGGAGACGGCAGGGGAGAAGGTGAGCAGTTCTTC

abundance: .
j_gene: TRBJ2-5
v_gene: TRBV7-2
d_gene: .
CDR3aa: CASSFDRYQETQYF
CDR3nt: TGTGCCAGCAGCTTTGACAGGTATCAAGAGACCCAGTACTTC

abundance: .
j_gene: TRBJ2-1
v_gene: TRBV19
d_gene: .
CDR3aa: CASTPRAGSNNEQFF
CDR3nt: TGTGCCAGTACCCCCCGTGCCGGGAGCAACAATGAGCAGTTCTTC

abundance: .
j_gene: TRBJ2-7
v_gene: TRBV28
d_gene: TRBD1
CDR3aa: CASGQQGPSYEQYF
CDR3nt: TGTGCCAGCGGACAACAGGGGCCGTCCTACGAGCAGTACTTC

abundance: .
j_gene: TRBJ2-7
v_gene: TRBV7-2
d_gene: TRBD1
CDR3aa: CASSLVGTDFYEQYF
CDR3nt: TGTGCCAGCAGCTTAGTCGGGACAGATTTTTACGAGCAGTACTTC

abundance: .
j_gene: TRBJ2-1
v_gene: TRBV15
d_gene: TRBD2
CDR3aa: CATRSAGGQGYEQFF
CDR3nt: TGTGCCACTCGATCGGCGGGAGGGCAAGGTTATGAGCAGTTCTTC

abundance: once
j_gene: TRBJ2-1
v_gene: TRBV7-2
d_gene: .
CDR3aa: CASNRHKAIIYNEQFF
CDR3nt: TGTGCCAGCAACAGGCATAAGGCAATCATCTACAATGAGCAGTTCTTC

abundance: once
j_gene: TRBJ2-3
v_gene: TRBV14
d_gene: .
CDR3aa: CASSQAGADTQYF
CDR3nt: TGTGCCAGCAGCCAAGCAGGGGCAGATACGCAGTATTTT

abundance: .
j_gene: TRBJ1-2
v_gene: TRBV27
d_gene: .
CDR3aa: CASSFSRRGANYGYTF
CDR3nt: TGTGCCAGCAGTTTTTCCCGGCGCGGAGCTAACTATGGCTACACCTTC

abundance: .
j_gene: TRBJ1-1
v_gene: TRBV28
d_gene: .
CDR3aa: CASSLQTGGTEAFF
CDR3nt: TGTGCCAGCAGTTTACAGACGGGTGGCACTGAAGCTTTCTTT

abundance: .
j_gene: TRBJ1-1
v_gene: TRBV5-6
d_gene: .
CDR3aa: CASSFYSEAFF
CDR3nt: TGTGCCAGCAGCTTTTACAGTGAAGCTTTCTTT

abundance: medium-sized
j_gene: TRBJ2-7
v_gene: TRBV7-9
d_gene: .
CDR3aa: CASSLFAEQYF
CDR3nt: TGTGCCAGCAGCTTATTTGCGGAGCAGTACTTC

abundance: .
j_gene: TRBJ2-7
v_gene: TRBV18
d_gene: TRBD1
CDR3aa: CASSPGQGRYEQYF
CDR3nt: TGTGCCAGCTCACCCGGACAGGGGAGGTACGAGCAGTACTTC

abundance: .
j_gene: TRBJ2-7
v_gene: TRBV29-1
d_gene: .
CDR3aa: CSDPRLGGSSSHEQYF
CDR3nt: TGCAGCGACCCCAGGTTAGGGGGTAGTAGTTCCCACGAGCAGTACTTC

abundance: few
j_gene: TRBJ1-2
v_gene: TRBV28
d_gene: TRBD1
CDR3aa: CASSKAGTAGGYTF
CDR3nt: TGTGCCAGCAGTAAAGCCGGGACAGCGGGAGGCTACACCTTC

abundance: .
j_gene: TRBJ1-2
v_gene: TRBV7-2
d_gene: .
CDR3aa: CASSLGSVVYGYTF
CDR3nt: TGTGCCAGCAGCTTAGGTTCAGTTGTTTATGGCTACACCTTC

abundance: .
j_gene: TRBJ1-6
v_gene: TRBV5-1
d_gene: .
CDR3aa: CASNLATGNSPLHF
CDR3nt: TGCGCCAGCAACCTCGCGACAGGCAATTCACCCCTCCACTTT

abundance: .
j_gene: TRBJ1-5
v_gene: TRBV18
d_gene: .
CDR3aa: CASSPDPGDYQPQHF
CDR3nt: TGTGCCAGCTCACCAGACCCTGGGGATTATCAGCCCCAGCATTTT

abundance: few
j_gene: TRBJ2-3
v_gene: TRBV7-3
d_gene: .
CDR3aa: CASSLTGLPAPDTQYF
CDR3nt: TGTGCCAGCAGCTTAACGGGACTCCCGGCCCCAGATACGCAGTATTTT

abundance: .
j_gene: TRBJ1-4
v_gene: TRBV6-5
d_gene: .
CDR3aa: CASSGGWGGEKLFF
CDR3nt: TGTGCCAGCTCCGGAGGATGGGGGGGTGAAAAACTGTTTTTT

abundance: .
j_gene: TRBJ2-3
v_gene: TRBV7-2
d_gene: TRBD2
CDR3aa: CASSLRGRGTDTQYF
CDR3nt: TGTGCCAGCAGCTTACGCGGGAGAGGAACAGATACGCAGTATTTT

abundance: .
j_gene: TRBJ1-1
v_gene: TRBV2
d_gene: TRBD1
CDR3aa: CATQGALSTEAFF
CDR3nt: TGTGCCACCCAGGGGGCTCTTAGCACTGAAGCTTTCTTT

abundance: once
j_gene: TRBJ1-5
v_gene: TRBV28
d_gene: .
CDR3aa: CASRPLTGVLPQHF
CDR3nt: TGTGCCAGCAGACCCCTGACAGGAGTTTTGCCCCAGCATTTT

abundance: .
j_gene: TRBJ1-1
v_gene: TRBV18
d_gene: .
CDR3aa: CASSDLTGNTEAFF
CDR3nt: TGTGCCAGCTCAGACCTCACAGGGAACACTGAAGCTTTCTTT

abundance: .
j_gene: TRBJ1-1
v_gene: TRBV18
d_gene: .
CDR3aa: CASSPLTENTEAFF
CDR3nt: TGTGCCAGCTCACCACTGACAGAGAACACTGAAGCTTTCTTT

abundance: once
j_gene: TRBJ2-7
v_gene: TRBV14
d_gene: .
CDR3aa: CASSQDTGYGEQYF
CDR3nt: TGTGCCAGCAGCCAAGACACAGGGTACGGCGAGCAGTACTTC

abundance: .
j_gene: TRBJ2-7
v_gene: TRBV19
d_gene: TRBD2
CDR3aa: CASSTRLAGGGEQYF
CDR3nt: TGTGCCAGTAGTACGAGACTAGCGGGAGGGGGTGAGCAGTACTTC

abundance: .
j_gene: TRBJ2-2
v_gene: TRBV19
d_gene: .
CDR3aa: CASSITSLGTGELFF
CDR3nt: TGTGCCAGTAGTATAACCTCCTTAGGCACCGGGGAGCTGTTTTTT

abundance: .
j_gene: TRBJ2-3
v_gene: TRBV9
d_gene: TRBD2
CDR3aa: CASSPQRRGGPDTQYF
CDR3nt: TGTGCCAGCAGCCCTCAGAGGCGGGGGGGCCCAGATACGCAGTATTTT

abundance: .
j_gene: TRBJ2-6
v_gene: TRBV28
d_gene: TRBD1
CDR3aa: CASHETGGTGDLFAGANVLTF
CDR3nt: TGTGCCAGCCACGAAACCGGAGGGACAGGGGATTTATTTGCTGGGGCCAACGTCCTGACTTTC

abundance: .
j_gene: TRBJ1-2
v_gene: TRBV12-5
d_gene: TRBD1
CDR3aa: CASGIQGALYGYTF
CDR3nt: TGTGCTAGTGGGATACAGGGGGCCCTCTATGGCTACACCTTC

abundance: .
j_gene: TRBJ1-6
v_gene: TRBV28
d_gene: .
CDR3aa: CASLEGSYNSPLHF
CDR3nt: TGTGCCAGCCTTGAAGGGAGTTATAATTCACCCCTCCACTTT

abundance: once
j_gene: TRBJ2-5
v_gene: TRBV6-5
d_gene: TRBD1
CDR3aa: CASSYPGQAEETQYF
CDR3nt: TGTGCCAGCAGTTACCCGGGACAGGCGGAGGAGACCCAGTACTTC

abundance: .
j_gene: TRBJ2-3
v_gene: TRBV7-2
d_gene: TRBD2
CDR3aa: CASSPRAGVGTDTQYF
CDR3nt: TGTGCCAGCAGCCCTAGAGCGGGAGTGGGCACAGATACGCAGTATTTT

abundance: few
j_gene: TRBJ1-5
v_gene: TRBV6-5
d_gene: TRBD1
CDR3aa: CASSRDRSDQPQHF
CDR3nt: TGTGCCAGCAGCCGGGACAGGTCGGATCAGCCCCAGCATTTT

abundance: .
j_gene: TRBJ1-4
v_gene: TRBV7-8
d_gene: .
CDR3aa: CASSSGSWANEKLFF
CDR3nt: TGTGCCAGCAGCTCGGGAAGTTGGGCTAATGAAAAACTGTTTTTT

abundance: few
j_gene: TRBJ1-4
v_gene: TRBV19
d_gene: TRBD1
CDR3aa: CASSNPGTANEKLFF
CDR3nt: TGTGCCAGTAGTAACCCCGGGACAGCAAATGAAAAACTGTTTTTT

abundance: .
j_gene: TRBJ2-3
v_gene: TRBV18
d_gene: .
CDR3aa: CASSPDRFSTDTQYF
CDR3nt: TGTGCCAGCTCACCCGACAGATTTAGCACAGATACGCAGTATTTT

abundance: .
j_gene: TRBJ1-2
v_gene: TRBV30
d_gene: .
CDR3aa: CAWNLERVYGYTF
CDR3nt: TGTGCCTGGAACCTGGAACGGGTCTATGGCTACACCTTC

abundance: .
j_gene: TRBJ1-1
v_gene: TRBV5-6
d_gene: .
CDR3aa: CASSGLGDNTEAFF
CDR3nt: TGTGCCAGCAGCGGGTTAGGGGATAACACTGAAGCTTTCTTT

abundance: .
j_gene: TRBJ1-1
v_gene: TRBV5-4
d_gene: TRBD1
CDR3aa: CASSLGRGRRDTEAFF
CDR3nt: TGTGCCAGCAGCTTGGGCAGGGGGCGTCGGGACACTGAAGCTTTCTTT

abundance: few
j_gene: TRBJ2-5
v_gene: TRBV6-6
d_gene: .
CDR3aa: CASSYSTGAQETQYF
CDR3nt: TGTGCCAGCAGTTACTCGACGGGAGCCCAAGAGACCCAGTACTTC

abundance: .
j_gene: TRBJ1-4
v_gene: TRBV19
d_gene: TRBD1
CDR3aa: CASSIWTGPNEKLFF
CDR3nt: TGTGCCAGTAGTATTTGGACAGGACCTAATGAAAAACTGTTTTTT

abundance: .
j_gene: TRBJ1-5
v_gene: TRBV19
d_gene: .
CDR3aa: CASTQGGNQPQHF
CDR3nt: TGTGCCAGCACCCAGGGTGGCAATCAGCCCCAGCATTTT